This passage covers 27 T cell receptor beta chains from one sample sequenced in a study of neurological immune-mediated disorders. TCRdb re-derived calls from the 5' RACE reads in MiXCR, one entry per CDR3 protein. The repertoire consists of some 66,000 distinct CDR3 sequences, with roughly 4.8% occurring once and the leading ten covering about 6.9%. Sequences were obtained from PBMCs. The receptor set was obtained from a young man with multiple sclerosis.

This clonotype was recorded many times. The gene calls are TRBV5-1 and TRBJ2-1; 10 nucleotides align to TRBD2. The length of the CDR3 is 17 residues. V shed 2 bases, J shed 7 bases, and the junction held 12 bases outside the gene matches. The germline CDR1 and CDR2 sequences are SGHRS and YFSETQ. CDR3 loop: CASSFFPTSGEFNEQFF. The DNA of the CDR3 is TGCGCCAGCAGCTTTTTCCCCACTAGCGGGGAGTTTAATGAGCAGTTCTTC.

This clonotype has ten or more counts. V usage is TRBV9 and J usage is TRBJ1-3; no clear D gene. Trimming shortened V by 0 bases and J by 1 base, and 11 bases separated the two germline ends. The germline V gene has CDR1 SGDLS and CDR2 YYNGEE. CDR3 length: 16 amino acids. The CDR3, as DNA: TGTGCCAGCAGCGTAGCGTCAGCCGATTCTGGAAACACCATATATTTT. Its translation is CASSVASADSGNTIYF.

In this sample, this clonotype turned up a few times. This chain uses TRBV29-1 with TRBJ2-3; a weak D match, TRBD1 (6 bases). Germline lookup yields CDR1 SQVTM and CDR2 ANQGSEA. V lost 3 bases and J 1 base, leaving 11 bases between the germline ends. The CDR3 totals 14 residues. The CDR3 coding sequence is TGCAGCGTTGACTTGGGGGCCGGCACAGATACGCAGTATTTT. It yields the protein CSVDLGAGTDTQYF.

The chain joins TRBV20-1 to TRBJ2-7; the D is unclear. The CDR3 contains 13 residues. CDR1 and CDR2 from the germline V gene are DFQATT and SNEGSKA (reference sequence). V was trimmed by 3 bases and J by 3 bases, leaving 12 bases between them. CDR3 DNA: TGCAGTGCTAGGGATGTAGACCGCTACGAGCAGTACGTC. Protein sequence: CSARDVDRYEQYV.

This clonotype was seen ten or more times. This rearrangement joins TRBV9 to TRBJ1-2; 7 bases align to TRBD1. The trim removed 4 bases at V and 3 bases at J, leaving 6 bases unmatched. This CDR3 has 14 residues. CDR1 and CDR2 (germline): SGDLS, YYNGEE. This CDR3 is CASSPYGTDYGYTF. CDR3 coding DNA: TGTGCCAGCAGCCCCTACGGGACAGACTATGGCTACACCTTC.

This clonotype was detected ten times or more. The V call is TRBV7-2, the J call TRBJ1-2; TRBD1 matches 9 bases. Germline CDR1 reads SGHTA; CDR2 reads FQGNSA. The V gene end was trimmed by 6 bases and the J gene end by 5 bases; junction bases not matched to a gene: 10. The CDR3 is 15 residues long. The CDR3 reads CASRPPTGGLYGYTF. CDR3 nucleotides: TGTGCCAGCAGACCCCCGACAGGGGGGCTATATGGCTACACCTTC.

The J gene is TRBJ2-3, the V gene TRBV11-3; TRBD2 aligns across 13 bases. CDR1 and CDR2 (germline): SGHNT, YENEEA. The CDR3 length is 16 residues. Trimming cost V 5 bases and J 6 bases; bases outside gene matches: 8. The CDR3 reads CASSPGLAGVGDTQYF. The DNA for the CDR3 is TGTGCCAGCAGCCCAGGACTAGCGGGGGTTGGGGATACGCAGTATTTT.

This clonotype was seen repeatedly, ten times or more. V gene TRBV11-2 combines with J gene TRBJ2-7; no clear D. Germline CDR1 and CDR2: SGHAT and FQNNGV. The CDR3 is 15 amino acids. Trimming removed 2 bases at V and 9 bases at J, with 20 bases between. The CDR3 sequence: CASSLSFGVVTGQYV. In DNA, the CDR3 is TGTGCCAGCAGCTTAAGTTTTGGCGTCGTTACGGGGCAGTACGTC.

This clonotype has a count of ten or more. This chain connects TRBV5-1 to TRBJ1-1, with D perhaps TRBD1 (5 bases). Germline V CDR1 and CDR2: SGHRS, YFSETQ. The CDR3 is made up of 13 amino acids. V dropped 2 bases and J dropped 4 bases, with 9 bases sitting between them. This CDR3 reads CASSLDQGTEAFF. As DNA, the CDR3 is TGCGCCAGCAGCTTAGACCAGGGCACTGAAGCTTTCTTT.

Many counts were recorded for this clonotype. The chain links TRBV5-1 to TRBJ2-7; D perhaps matches TRBD2 (6 bases). The CDR3 runs 14 residues. Trimming pared 4 bases from V and 4 bases from J, leaving 15 bases between. CDR1 and CDR2 from the germline V gene are SGHRS and YFSETQ. The CDR3 DNA is TGCGCCAGCAGCCGGGGGAGACAATTATACGAGCAGTACTTC. It codes for CASSRGRQLYEQYF. The whole variable domain, remainder taken from reference TRBV5-1 and TRBJ2-7, is KAGVTQTPRYLIKTRGQQVTLSCSPISGHRSVSWYQQTPGQGLQFLFEYFSETQRNKGNFPGRFSGRQFSNSRSEMNVSTLELGDSALYLCASSRGRQLYEQYFGPGTRLTVT.

This clonotype has a count of ten or more. This chain connects TRBV10-3 to TRBJ1-1, with D possibly being TRBD1 (5 bases). The CDR3 runs 15 residues. The germline V gene encodes CDR1 ENHRY and CDR2 SYGVKD. Trimming took 4 bases from V and 2 from J, leaving 14 bases between them. The DNA for the CDR3 is TGTGCCATCAGTGGGCACAGGAAAGACAACACTGAAGCTTTCTTT. Translation gives CAISGHRKDNTEAFF.

Ten or more counts support this clonotype. V gene TRBV6-6 combines with J gene TRBJ1-2, with D unclear. The germline CDR1 and CDR2 sequences are MNHNY and SVGAGI (reference sequence). This CDR3 spans 11 amino acids. The germline V and J ends were trimmed by 2 bases and 6 bases, with 4 bases remaining between them. The CDR3 here is CASSYRNGYTF. The CDR3 DNA sequence: TGTGCCAGCAGTTACCGCAATGGCTACACCTTC.

This clonotype was detected many times. The chain is built from TRBV20-1 and TRBJ2-3, with D unresolved. The V end lost 5 bases, the J end lost 0 bases, and 6 bases lay between the germline ends. Germline V lookup: CDR1 DFQATT, CDR2 SNEGSKA (reference sequence). CDR3 size: 12 residues. The CDR3 loop is CSAVPSTDTQYF. The CDR3 nucleotides read TGCAGTGCTGTTCCGAGCACAGATACGCAGTATTTT.

This clonotype was picked up many times. The chain is built from TRBV12-3 or TRBV12-4 and TRBJ1-1; weak D call: TRBD1 (5 bases). The CDR3 is 14 amino acids. V was pared by 6 bases and J by 1 base, with 12 bases between. The CDR3 DNA reads as TGTGCCAGCAGCCCCAGGGTAGGGAACACTGAAGCTTTCTTT. As protein: CASSPRVGNTEAFF.

This clonotype was detected ten times or more. The chain recombines TRBV2 with TRBJ1-4; no clear D gene. CDR3 length: 14 amino acids. The V end was cut by 10 bases, the J end by 5 bases, with 17 bases between. CDR1 SNHLY and CDR2 FYNNEI come from the germline V gene. In DNA form, the CDR3 reads TGTGCCACCAAGAGGATACACATAAATGAAAAACTGTTTTTT. It specifies CATKRIHINEKLFF.

At least ten counts were recorded for this clonotype. The V call is TRBV12-3 or TRBV12-4, the J call TRBJ1-1; maybe TRBD1 (5 bases). The CDR3 extends over 12 amino acids. Between the trimmed V and J ends, which lost 5 bases and 8 bases, there was a span of 12 bases. The CDR3: CASSPQGLEAFF. CDR3 in DNA: TGTGCCAGCAGTCCCCAGGGTTTAGAAGCTTTCTTT.

This clonotype was seen a handful of times. This chain connects TRBV5-1 to TRBJ2-2; tentatively, D is TRBD1 (6 bases). Germline V gene sequence: CDR1 SGHRS, CDR2 YFSETQ. The CDR3 sequence is 15 residues long. The V gene lost 0 bases and the J gene lost 0 bases, with 6 bases spanning the gap. The CDR3 bases are TGCGCCAGCAGCTTGGACAGGGCGAACACCGGGGAGCTGTTTTTT. Protein sequence: CASSLDRANTGELFF.

In its sample, this clonotype was seen many times. The chain couples TRBV24-1 to TRBJ2-3; 8 nucleotides match TRBD1. Germline V gene sequence: CDR1 KGHDR, CDR2 SFDVKD. The CDR3 runs to 15 residues. V lost 3 bases to trimming and J lost 3 bases; unmatched junction nucleotides: 4. CDR3 amino acids: CATSDRTGMTDTQYF. The CDR3 DNA reads as TGTGCCACCAGTGATAGGACAGGGATGACAGATACGCAGTATTTT.

This clonotype was observed at least ten times. The chain couples TRBV29-1 to TRBJ1-2; 7 bases align to TRBD1. With 5 bases clipped from V and 6 bases from J, the junction kept 6 bases outside the gene matches. Germline V CDR1 and CDR2: SQVTM, ANQGSEA. The CDR3 length is 12 residues. The CDR3 coding sequence is TGCAGCGTTACGACAGGGAGAGATGGCTACACCTTC. Translation: CSVTTGRDGYTF.

This clonotype was detected ten times or more. This rearrangement joins TRBV20-1 to TRBJ1-1; no clear D. The CDR3 contains 15 residues. V lost 2 bases, J lost 7 bases, and 20 bases lay in between. Germline-derived CDR1 and CDR2 are DFQATT and SNEGSKA (reference sequence). CDR3 residues: CSARWRAANVGEAFF. The CDR3 DNA sequence: TGCAGTGCTAGATGGAGGGCCGCGAATGTAGGTGAAGCTTTCTTT.

This clonotype was seen repeatedly, ten times or more. The chain combines TRBV6-6 with TRBJ1-2, with TRBD1 matching over 7 bases. The junction had 5 bases not matched to a gene; V was cut back by 2 bases and J by 8 bases. Germline values: CDR1 MNHNY, CDR2 SVGAGI (reference sequence). The CDR3 covers 13 residues. CDR3 protein: CASSYMQGGGYTF. CDR3 coding DNA: TGTGCCAGCAGTTACATGCAGGGGGGAGGCTACACCTTC.

This clonotype was counted ten times or more. The chain has TRBV10-3 and TRBJ1-2; 7 bases are a match to TRBD1. Germline-derived CDR1 and CDR2 are ENHRY and SYGVKD. The trim removed 2 bases at V and 6 bases at J, leaving 9 bases unmatched. This CDR3 region has 15 residues. DNA of the CDR3: TGTGCCATCAGTGAGAAAGGACAGGCGAAGGATGGCTACACCTTC. Protein: CAISEKGQAKDGYTF.

This clonotype showed up many times. This chain links TRBV20-1 with TRBJ2-2, with D perhaps matching TRBD2 (6 bases). This CDR3 is built from 13 residues. The germline CDR1 and CDR2 sequences are DFQATT and SNEGSKA (reference sequence). V gave up 5 bases and J gave up 2 bases, with 9 bases separating them. The CDR3, as DNA: TGCAGTGCTTGGGACTTCAACACCGGGGAGCTGTTTTTT. Its protein product is CSAWDFNTGELFF.

In its sample, this clonotype is medium-sized. This chain uses TRBV4-1 with TRBJ1-1, with 8 bases identical to TRBD1. This CDR3 comprises 14 residues. The germline CDR1 and CDR2 sequences are MGHRA and YSYEKL. Trimming at V came to 0 bases and at J to 11 bases, leaving 8 bases not matched to a gene. This CDR3 reads CASSQEIGQGEAFF. The DNA of the CDR3 is TGCGCCAGCAGCCAAGAAATTGGACAGGGCGAGGCTTTCTTT.

This clonotype was detected ten times or more. This chain joins TRBV7-6 and TRBJ2-1; 9 nucleotides align to TRBD1. Germline values: CDR1 SGHVS, CDR2 FNYEAQ. CDR3 length: 14 amino acids. Germline trimming cut 8 bases from V and 5 bases from J; bases unmatched to any gene: 7. The CDR3 DNA reads as TGTGCCAGCGGAACCGGGACAGGGCACAATGAGCAGTTCTTC. Its translation: CASGTGTGHNEQFF.

This clonotype was seen many times. The chain combines TRBV5-1 with TRBJ1-1; D may be TRBD1 (5 bases). V was pared by 4 bases and J by 0 bases, with 19 bases between. The germline V gene encodes CDR1 SGHRS and CDR2 YFSETQ. There are 17 residues in the CDR3. The CDR3 nucleotides are TGCGCCAGCAGCCTAAACCTAGGGACGGACTTGAACACTGAAGCTTTCTTT. Translating gives CASSLNLGTDLNTEAFF.

In its sample, this clonotype was seen many times. The chain links TRBV24-1 to TRBJ1-2; D is unresolved. Germline-derived CDR1 and CDR2 are KGHDR and SFDVKD. The CDR3 covers 15 residues. The V end lost 2 bases, the J end lost 0 bases, and 9 bases lay between the germline ends. The CDR3 is CATSDSTVPNYGYTF. CDR3 coding DNA: TGTGCCACCAGTGATTCAACGGTCCCTAACTATGGCTACACCTTC.